This T cell receptor beta chain came from a study of cytomegalovirus exposure and HLA in healthy donors. The CDR3 spans 14 residues. Deletions cut 0 bases from V and 0 bases from J, with 6 bases between. Per germline, CDR1 KGHSH and CDR2 LQKENI. A multiplex PCR was run with 60 Vbeta primers and 13 Jbeta primers. The method was immunoSEQ multiplex PCR; TCRdb's version includes in-frame clones alone and lacks a portion of them. Here the sample spans 100,000 to 150,000 clones, 81% being singletons. Sequencing was done on a sample of PBMCs. The clonotype was recovered from a man between 18 and 29 years old in good health and CMV-seronegative. This chain uses TRBV18 with TRBJ2-7, with D unresolved. CDR3 coding DNA: TGTGCCAGCTCACCACCCCCGGGCTCCTACGAGCAGTACTTC. This translates into CASSPPPGSYEQYF.